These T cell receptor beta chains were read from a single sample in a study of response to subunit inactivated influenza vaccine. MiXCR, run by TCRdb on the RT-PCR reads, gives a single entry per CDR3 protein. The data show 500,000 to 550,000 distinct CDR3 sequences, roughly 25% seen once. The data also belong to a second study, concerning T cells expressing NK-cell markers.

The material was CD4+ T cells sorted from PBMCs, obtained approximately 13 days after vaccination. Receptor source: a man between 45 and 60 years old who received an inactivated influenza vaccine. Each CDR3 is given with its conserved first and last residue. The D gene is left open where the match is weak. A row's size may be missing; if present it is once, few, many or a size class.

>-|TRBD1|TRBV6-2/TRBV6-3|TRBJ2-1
CASSYPRGRLSDEQFF
TGTGCCAGCAGTTACCCCAGGGGGCGGTTATCCGATGAGCAGTTCTTC
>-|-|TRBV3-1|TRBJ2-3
CASSLRSMGTDTQYF
TGTGCCAGCAGTCTGAGGAGCATGGGCACAGATACGCAGTATTTT
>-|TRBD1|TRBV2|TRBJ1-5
CASSSGTGRGDQPQHF
TGTGCCAGCAGTTCCGGGACAGGGCGGGGGGATCAGCCCCAGCATTTT
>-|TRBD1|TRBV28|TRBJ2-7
CASSLGTVGEQYF
TGTGCCAGCAGTTTGGGGACAGTTGGGGAGCAGTACTTC
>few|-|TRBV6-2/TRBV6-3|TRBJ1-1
CASRVNTEAFF
TGTGCCAGCAGGGTGAACACTGAAGCTTTCTTT
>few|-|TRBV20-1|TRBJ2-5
CSARDGAGGAETQYF
TGCAGTGCTAGAGACGGAGCTGGTGGAGCGGAGACCCAGTACTTC
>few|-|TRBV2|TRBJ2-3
CASTGHTSTDTQYF
TGTGCCAGCACCGGGCACACAAGCACAGATACGCAGTATTTT
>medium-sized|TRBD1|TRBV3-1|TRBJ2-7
CASSPRQGTDEQYF
TGTGCCAGCAGCCCCAGACAGGGTACCGACGAGCAGTACTTC
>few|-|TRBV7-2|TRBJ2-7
CASRVDLTGAYEQYF
TGTGCCAGCAGGGTGGACTTGACGGGGGCCTACGAGCAGTACTTC
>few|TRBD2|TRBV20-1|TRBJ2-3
CSARGTSGSPDTQYF
TGCAGTGCTAGGGGGACTAGCGGGAGTCCAGATACGCAGTATTTT
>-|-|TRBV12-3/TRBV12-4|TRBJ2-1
CASSLDSRYSYNEQFF
TGTGCCAGCAGTTTAGATTCGCGGTACTCCTACAATGAGCAGTTCTTC
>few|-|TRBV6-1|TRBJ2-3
CASGGAHTDTQYF
TGTGCCAGCGGTGGGGCCCACACAGATACGCAGTATTTT
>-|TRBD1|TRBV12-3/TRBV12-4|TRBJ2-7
CASTLAGPGQNYEQYF
TGTGCCAGCACCCTGGCGGGTCCGGGACAGAACTACGAGCAGTACTTC
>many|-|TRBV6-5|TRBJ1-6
CASSYGAREGSPLHF
TGTGCCAGCAGTTACGGGGCCAGGGAAGGATCACCCCTCCACTTT
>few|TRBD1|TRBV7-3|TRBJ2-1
CASSLREGALNEQFF
TGTGCCAGCAGCTTAAGAGAGGGGGCTCTAAATGAGCAGTTCTTC
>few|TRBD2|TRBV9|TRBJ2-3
CASSVVLAGVGDTQYF
TGTGCCAGCAGCGTAGTTCTAGCGGGAGTTGGAGATACGCAGTATTTT
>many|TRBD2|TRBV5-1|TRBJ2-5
CASSLVAGLADKETQYF
TGCGCCAGCAGCTTGGTGGCTGGACTAGCGGACAAAGAGACCCAGTACTTC
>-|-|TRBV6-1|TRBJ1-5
CASSEYLLGNQPQHF
TGTGCCAGCAGTGAATATCTTCTGGGGAATCAGCCCCAGCATTTT
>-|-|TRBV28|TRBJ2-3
CASSSDLGRTDTQYF
TGTGCCAGCAGTTCTGACCTCGGGAGAACAGATACGCAGTATTTT
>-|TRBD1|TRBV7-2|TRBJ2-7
CASSPQTGAYEQYF
TGTGCCAGCAGCCCCCAGACAGGGGCCTACGAGCAGTACTTC
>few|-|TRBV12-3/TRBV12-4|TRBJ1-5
CASSPKRTQPQHF
TGTGCCAGCAGTCCTAAAAGAACTCAGCCCCAGCATTTT
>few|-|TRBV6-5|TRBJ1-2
CASSYSVQRGYGYTF
TGTGCCAGCAGTTACTCGGTACAGAGGGGGTATGGCTACACCTTC
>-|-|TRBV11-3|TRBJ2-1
CASSLDAYNEQFF
TGTGCCAGCAGCTTAGACGCCTACAATGAGCAGTTCTTC
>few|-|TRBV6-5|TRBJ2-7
CASSYLRRSYEQYF
TGTGCCAGCAGTTACCTGCGGCGCTCCTACGAGCAGTACTTC
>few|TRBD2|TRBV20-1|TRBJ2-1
CSATGTSGAVGQFF
TGCAGTGCAACCGGGACTAGCGGGGCGGTGGGGCAGTTCTTC
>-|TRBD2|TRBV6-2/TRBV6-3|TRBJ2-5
CASSYSTTSGVYQETQYF
TGTGCCAGCAGTTACTCAACCACTAGCGGAGTGTACCAAGAGACCCAGTACTTC
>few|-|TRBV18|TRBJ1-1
CASSPYRVRRVPEAFF
TGTGCCAGCTCACCCTACAGGGTAAGGCGAGTGCCTGAAGCTTTCTTT
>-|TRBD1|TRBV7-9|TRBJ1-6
CASTRQGSDSPLHF
TGTGCCAGCACCAGACAGGGGTCGGATTCACCCCTCCACTTT
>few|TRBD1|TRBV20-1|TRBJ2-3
CSAESGGATDTQYF
TGCAGTGCTGAGTCAGGGGGCGCGACAGATACGCAGTATTTT
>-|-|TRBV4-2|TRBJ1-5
CASSQARDENQPQHF
TGTGCCAGCAGCCAAGCCCGGGACGAAAATCAGCCCCAGCATTTT
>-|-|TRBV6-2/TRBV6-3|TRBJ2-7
CASKPRAFSYEQYF
TGTGCCAGCAAACCCAGGGCCTTCTCCTACGAGCAGTACTTC
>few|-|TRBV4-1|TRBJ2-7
CASSQDEDYEQYF
TGCGCCAGCAGCCAAGATGAAGACTACGAGCAGTACTTC
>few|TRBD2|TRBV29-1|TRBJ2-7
CSVEGGRDSSSYEQYF
TGCAGCGTTGAGGGCGGGAGGGATTCTAGCTCCTACGAGCAGTACTTC
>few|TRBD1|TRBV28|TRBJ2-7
CASSPPGQGLSYEQYF
TGTGCCAGCAGTCCCCCGGGACAGGGTCTCTCCTACGAGCAGTACTTC